What follows are 21 T cell receptor beta chains derived from one specimen sequenced in a study of blood T cell repertoires in COVID-19. Generated by immunoSEQ multiplex PCR, the TCRdb table keeps only in-frame clones and is missing some. The data contain under 250,000 clones, around 86% of them singletons. The sequencing input was peripheral blood. The receptors originated from an elderly woman with COVID-19, enrolled during active disease.

The CDR3 DNA sequence: TGTGCCAGCAGCCAGAGCCCGGGACAGGGGGAAGGCTACACCTTC. Translated: CASSQSPGQGEGYTF. The chain couples TRBV4-2 to TRBJ1-2; 11 positions agree with TRBD1. This CDR3 has 15 residues. Germline V gene sequence: CDR1 LGHNA, CDR2 YNFKEQ. The ends lost 3 bases at V and 8 bases at J; junction bases unmatched: 8.

The rearrangement joins TRBV24-1 to TRBJ1-6; 7 positions match TRBD1. V dropped 4 bases and J dropped 7; count of bases not matched to a gene: 3. CDR1 is KGHDR, CDR2 SFDVKD, per germline. This CDR3 has 14 residues. CDR3 bases: TGTGCCACCAGTGAGGGGACAGTCAATTCACCCCTCCACTTT. This sequence encodes CATSEGTVNSPLHF.

V is TRBV7-2 and J is TRBJ2-5, with 8 positions matching TRBD2. The CDR3 sequence is 15 residues long. Per germline, CDR1 SGHTA and CDR2 FQGNSA. V shed 4 bases, J shed 3 bases, and the junction held 7 bases outside the gene matches. The CDR3 region is CASSSSLAGKETQYF. The CDR3 coding sequence is TGTGCCAGCAGCTCCAGTTTAGCGGGGAAAGAGACCCAGTACTTC. Together with reference TRBV7-2 and TRBJ2-5, the CDR3 gives the full variable domain: GAGVSQSPSNKVTEKGKDVELRCDPISGHTALYWYRQSLGQGLEFLIYFQGNSAPDKSGLPSDRFSAERTGGSVSTLTIQRTQQEDSAVYLCASSSSLAGKETQYFGPGTRLLVL.

The J gene is TRBJ1-6, the V gene TRBV20-1; no reliable D call. The CDR3 runs to 13 residues. In germline, CDR1 is DFQATT, CDR2 SNEGSKA (reference sequence). Trimming shortened V by 3 bases and J by 9 bases, and 12 bases separated the two germline ends. The CDR3 DNA follows: TGCAGTGCTAGTAAAGTGGGCAGTTCACCCCTCCACTTT. It codes for CSASKVGSSPLHF.

The V gene is TRBV7-2, the J gene TRBJ2-1, with D perhaps TRBD2 (6 bases). V was clipped by 5 bases and J by 1 base, with 12 bases between them. The CDR3 contains 15 residues. Germline V CDR1 and CDR2: SGHTA, FQGNSA. CDR3 nucleotide sequence: TGTGCCAGCAGCACCCCGGCGGGGTCCTACAATGAGCAGTTCTTC. Residues: CASSTPAGSYNEQFF.

This chain links TRBV9 with TRBJ2-3; TRBD2 matches 11 bases. CDR1 and CDR2 (germline): SGDLS, YYNGEE. CDR3 size: 16 residues. The V and J ends lost 0 bases and 1 base, in that order; junction bases with no gene match: 1. The CDR3 region is CASSVVAGGRTDTQYF. The CDR3 DNA reads TGTGCCAGCAGCGTAGTAGCGGGGGGGCGCACAGATACGCAGTATTTT.

The J gene is TRBJ1-1, the V gene TRBV6-5; no definite D call. Germline values: CDR1 MNHEY, CDR2 SVGAGI. With 0 bases removed from V and 4 bases from J, the gap between germline ends came to 12 bases. The CDR3 consists of 15 residues. DNA for the CDR3: TGTGCCAGCAGTTACTCAAGGAGGGCAAGCACTGAAGCTTTCTTT. Its protein product is CASSYSRRASTEAFF.

The table lists this clone with a count of one. The chain uses TRBV2 and TRBJ2-5; D is unclear. The CDR3 totals 12 residues. CDR1 is SNHLY, CDR2 FYNNEI, per germline. Trimming stripped 8 bases from V and 3 bases from J, with 10 bases between. CDR3 sequence: CASAEAEETQYF. Written as DNA, the CDR3 is TGTGCCAGCGCCGAGGCCGAAGAGACCCAGTACTTC. Based on the CDR3 plus reference TRBV2 and TRBJ2-5, the full variable domain is EPEVTQTPSHQVTQMGQEVILRCVPISNHLYFYWYRQILGQKVEFLVSFYNNEISEKSEIFDDQFSVERPDGSNFTLKIRSTKLEDSAMYFCASAEAEETQYFGPGTRLLVL.

This clone appeared a single time. Within the sample, other DNA sequences also encode this same CDR3. This chain connects TRBV5-1 to TRBJ1-2; TRBD1 is a possible D gene (5 bases). CDR3 length: 13 amino acids. V was clipped by 4 bases and J by 1 base, with 8 bases between them. The germline CDR1 and CDR2 sequences are SGHRS and YFSETQ. The CDR3 DNA is TGCGCCAGCAGCCCAGACAGTAACTATGGCTACACCTTC. This encodes CASSPDSNYGYTF.

The V and J genes are TRBV24-1 and TRBJ1-5; no clear D gene. Germline V gene lookup returns CDR1 KGHDR and CDR2 SFDVKD. This CDR3 comprises 13 residues. V dropped 2 bases and J dropped 4 bases, with 5 bases sitting between them. The CDR3: CATSDWQNQPQHF. DNA for the CDR3: TGTGCCACCAGTGATTGGCAGAATCAGCCCCAGCATTTT.

The chain joins TRBV6-1 to TRBJ2-3; TRBD2 might be the D (7 bases). CDR1 is MNHNS and CDR2 is SASEGT in the germline V gene. Deletions cut 2 bases from V and 8 bases from J, with 23 bases between. The CDR3 runs 17 residues. The CDR3 protein is CASSERGGLMPGGTQYF. The CDR3 coding sequence is TGTGCCAGCAGTGAAAGGGGGGGGTTGATGCCAGGCGGTACGCAGTATTTT.

The genes are TRBV2 and TRBJ1-1, with D possibly TRBD1 on 5 matching bases. Germline lookup yields CDR1 SNHLY and CDR2 FYNNEI. The CDR3 has 15 amino acids. Deletions cut 7 bases from V and 1 base from J, with 16 bases between. The CDR3 is CASKPGLTANTEAFF. CDR3 DNA sequence: TGTGCCAGCAAACCGGGACTTACTGCGAACACTGAAGCTTTCTTT.

Concerning this clone itself: This sample includes further DNA sequences coding for the same CDR3. V is TRBV3-1 (or the pseudogene TRBV3-2) and J is TRBJ1-1; D is unresolved. There are 14 residues in the CDR3. Germline CDR1 is LGHDT and CDR2 is YNNKEL (reference sequence). Between the trimmed V and J ends, which lost 2 bases and 1 base, there was a span of 8 bases. The CDR3 DNA reads as TGTGCCAGCAGCCAACGGTCGGGGAACACTGAAGCTTTCTTT. This codes for CASSQRSGNTEAFF.

This clone was seen a handful of times. V gene TRBV5-1 combines with J gene TRBJ2-3; D may be TRBD1 (7 bases). The CDR3 has 16 amino acids. Germline loops: CDR1 SGHRS, CDR2 YFSETQ. With 4 bases removed from V and 4 bases from J, the gap between germline ends came to 19 bases. CDR3 region: CASSRRGGGAADTQYF. CDR3 DNA: TGCGCCAGCAGCCGACGAGGGGGCGGGGCCGCAGATACGCAGTATTTT.

The V and J genes are TRBV18 and TRBJ2-5; D is unresolved. Germline CDR1 and CDR2: KGHSH and LQKENI. The V end was cut by 2 bases, the J end by 2 bases, with 12 bases between. This CDR3 region has 15 residues. CDR3 region: CASSPARALQETQYF. The CDR3 region has the DNA TGTGCCAGCTCACCAGCGAGAGCGTTACAAGAGACCCAGTACTTC.

The chain combines TRBV7-8 with TRBJ2-2; TRBD2 aligns across 8 bases. V lost 1 base, J lost 4 bases, and 2 bases stayed unmatched. CDR3 size: 15 residues. In germline, CDR1 is SGHVS, CDR2 FQNEAQ. CDR3 in amino acids: CASSLEAGATGELFF. The CDR3 DNA reads TGTGCCAGCAGCTTAGAAGCGGGGGCCACCGGGGAGCTGTTTTTT.

The V and J genes are TRBV7-8 and TRBJ1-1, with D perhaps TRBD1 (6 bases). The germline CDR1 and CDR2 sequences are SGHVS and FQNEAQ. V shed 2 bases and J shed 2 bases, with 12 bases lying between them. CDR3 size: 15 residues. CDR3 nucleotides: TGTGCCAGCAGCTTAACGGGACAAATAAACACTGAAGCTTTCTTT. Amino acid sequence: CASSLTGQINTEAFF.

This clone is a singleton in its sample. CDR3 sequence: CASRGTGAGNTIYF. The CDR3 DNA reads as TGTGCCAGCAGGGGGACAGGGGCTGGAAACACCATATATTTT. The chain links TRBV27 to TRBJ1-3; 10 bases align to TRBD1. This CDR3 contains 14 residues. Trimming took 6 bases from V and 2 from J; bases not matched to a gene: 1. Germline values: CDR1 MNHEY, CDR2 SMNVEV (reference sequence).

The CDR3 region has the DNA TGTGCCAGCAGCTTCAACACAGATACGCAGTATTTT. It translates to CASSFNTDTQYF. The rearrangement joins TRBV5-6 to TRBJ2-3; D gene ambiguous. CDR3 length: 12 amino acids. V lost 2 bases, J lost 2 bases, and 3 bases lay in between. CDR1 and CDR2 from the germline V gene are SGHDT and YYEEEE.

The V and J genes are TRBV28 and TRBJ1-2; 7 bases line up with TRBD1. The CDR3 runs to 15 residues. Germline lookup yields CDR1 MDHEN and CDR2 SYDVKM. V trimming: 4 bases; J trimming: 2 bases; junction bases outside the gene matches: 7. The CDR3 nucleotides read TGTGCCAGCAGTTCCCCGGCAGGGGGGAACTATGGCTACACCTTC. It translates to CASSSPAGGNYGYTF.

The chain has TRBV18 and TRBJ1-1; TRBD1 might be the D (5 bases). Trimming took off 2 bases at V and 1 base at J, with 11 bases between the two ends. CDR1 is KGHSH and CDR2 is LQKENI in the germline V gene. The CDR3 is made up of 15 amino acids. The CDR3, as DNA: TGTGCCAGCTCACCAGAATCAGGGAAGAACACTGAAGCTTTCTTT. It yields the protein CASSPESGKNTEAFF.